This T cell receptor (beta chain) was identified in a study of blood T cell repertoires in COVID-19. Study as a whole: Researchers got acute and convalescent COVID-19 samples from the United States, Italy and Spain. The analysed material was cDNA or gDNA that came from T cells, B-cell-depleted T cells, or PBMCs.

In the original workflow: Reference gene primer amplification yielded estimated nucleated cell counts. The table came from immunoSEQ multiplex PCR; TCRdb's copy has only in-frame clones and leaves some out. V, J and clone size are taken as reported in that table, and D and trimming were inferred from the DNA itself. The sample gives 30,000 to 35,000 clones, roughly 91% of which show up once; roughly 13% is in the top ten. The CDR3 is 15 residues long. CDR1 SGHRS and CDR2 YFSETQ come from the germline V gene. V was clipped by 4 bases and J by 9 bases; unmatched bases: 7. The chain has TRBV5-1 and TRBJ2-1, with TRBD2 matching 13 bases. This receptor was identified in a man aged 60 to 69 with active COVID-19. Sequences were obtained from peripheral blood. The DNA of the CDR3 is TGCGCCAGCAGCGTCGGGACTAGCGGGGATGGTGAGCAGTTCTTC. It encodes CASSVGTSGDGEQFF.